This T cell receptor beta chain emerged from a study of CD8 T cells in Susac syndrome. The RNA, about 0.5 to 1 ug, was put through reverse transcription using random hexamers. TCRdb reprocessed the immunoSEQ multiplex PCR reads via MiXCR and lists one record per CDR3 protein. The sample consists of fewer than 150,000 distinct CDR3 sequences, around 92% of them appearing once. With V trimmed by 1 base and J by 0 bases, 2 bases remained unmatched. The V gene's germline CDR1 is DFQATT and CDR2 SNEGSKA (reference sequence). This CDR3 has 14 residues. The material sequenced was CD4+ T cells from PBMCs. The receptor was isolated from a human donor with multiple sclerosis. This chain links TRBV20-1 with TRBJ1-1, with 7 bases matching TRBD1. CDR3 DNA sequence: TGCAGTGCTAGAGCGGGACAGCTGAACACTGAAGCTTTCTTT. This sequence encodes CSARAGQLNTEAFF.